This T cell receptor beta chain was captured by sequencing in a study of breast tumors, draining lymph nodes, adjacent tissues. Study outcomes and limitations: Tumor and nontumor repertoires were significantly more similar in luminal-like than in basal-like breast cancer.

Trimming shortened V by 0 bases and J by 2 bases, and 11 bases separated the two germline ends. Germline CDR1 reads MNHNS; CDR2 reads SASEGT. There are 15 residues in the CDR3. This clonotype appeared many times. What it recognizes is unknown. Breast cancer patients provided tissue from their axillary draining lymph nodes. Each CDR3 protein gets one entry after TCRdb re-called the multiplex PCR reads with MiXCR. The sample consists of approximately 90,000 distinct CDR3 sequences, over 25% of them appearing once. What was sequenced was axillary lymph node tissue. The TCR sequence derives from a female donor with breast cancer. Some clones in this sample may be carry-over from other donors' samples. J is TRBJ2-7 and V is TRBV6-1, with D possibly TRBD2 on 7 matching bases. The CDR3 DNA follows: TGTGCCAGCAGTGAAGCTAGGGGGGGACCCTACGAGCAGTACTTC. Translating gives CASSEARGGPYEQYF.